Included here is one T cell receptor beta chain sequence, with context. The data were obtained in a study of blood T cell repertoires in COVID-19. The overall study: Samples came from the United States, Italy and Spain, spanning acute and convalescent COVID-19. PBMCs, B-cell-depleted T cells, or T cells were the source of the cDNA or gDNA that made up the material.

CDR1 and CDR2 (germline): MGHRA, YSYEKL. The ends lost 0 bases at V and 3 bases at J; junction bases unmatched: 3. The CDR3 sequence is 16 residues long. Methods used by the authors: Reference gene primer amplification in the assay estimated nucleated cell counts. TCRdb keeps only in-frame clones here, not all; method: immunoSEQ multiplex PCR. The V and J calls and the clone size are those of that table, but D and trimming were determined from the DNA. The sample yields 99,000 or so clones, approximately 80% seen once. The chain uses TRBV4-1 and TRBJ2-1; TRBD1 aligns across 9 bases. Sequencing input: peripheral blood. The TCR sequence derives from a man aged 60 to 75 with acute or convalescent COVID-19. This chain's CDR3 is CASSQENRGHYNEQFF. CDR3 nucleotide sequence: TGCGCCAGCAGCCAAGAAAACAGGGGGCACTACAATGAGCAGTTCTTC.